These 25 T cell receptor beta chains came from one sample sequenced in a study of T cell changes during pregnancy in multiple sclerosis. Sequencing used immunoSEQ multiplex PCR; TCRdb keeps in-frame clones, though not all of them. The table has 20,000 to 25,000 clones, about 84% seen once. The sample consisted of CD8+ T cells from peripheral blood mononuclear cells, taken before pregnancy. The receptors were sampled from a female donor with multiple sclerosis, enrolled in a pregnancy study.

The genes are TRBV5-1 and TRBJ2-3, with 13 nucleotides matching TRBD2. Per the germline V gene, CDR1 is SGHRS and CDR2 is YFSETQ. This CDR3 region has 15 residues. Losses at the gene ends were 2 bases for V and 4 bases for J; bases not matched to a gene: 1. The CDR3 DNA is TGCGCCAGCAGCTTCGGACTAGCGGGAGCAGATACGCAGTATTTT. Residues: CASSFGLAGADTQYF.

V is TRBV6-6 and J is TRBJ1-3, with D possibly being TRBD1 (5 bases). The CDR3 contains 16 residues. CDR1 and CDR2 (germline): MNHNY, SVGAGI (reference sequence). V was trimmed by 0 bases and J by 1 base, leaving 10 bases between them. CDR3 bases: TGTGCCAGCAGTTACTCGGGGACTACTTCTGGAAACACCATATATTTT. Translated, it gives CASSYSGTTSGNTIYF.

The rearrangement uses TRBV11-1 and TRBJ2-7, with D tentatively TRBD2 (5 bases). V shed 2 bases and J shed 3 bases, with 14 bases lying between them. CDR1 SGHAT and CDR2 FQDESV come from the germline V gene (reference sequence). The CDR3 contains 15 residues. For the CDR3, the DNA is TGTGCCAGCAGCTTATGGGGTATCGGGGACTACGAGCAGTACTTC. Residues: CASSLWGIGDYEQYF.

The chain uses TRBV6-6 and TRBJ2-5; 7 nucleotides line up with TRBD1. With V trimmed by 6 bases and J by 3 bases, 10 bases remained unmatched. This CDR3 region has 15 residues. Germline V gene sequence: CDR1 MNHNY, CDR2 SVGAGI (reference sequence). The CDR3 sequence is CASSQEPGTEETQYF. CDR3 nucleotides: TGTGCCAGCAGCCAAGAACCCGGGACAGAAGAGACCCAGTACTTC.

The chain employs TRBV18 and TRBJ2-7; 8 bases align to TRBD2. The trim removed 7 bases at V and 0 bases at J, leaving 17 bases unmatched. The CDR3 is 18 residues long. Germline lookup yields CDR1 KGHSH and CDR2 LQKENI. CDR3 coding DNA: TGTGCCAGCTTACCGGGAGGGTACAGCGGGGACCCCTCCTACGAGCAGTACTTC. Amino acids: CASLPGGYSGDPSYEQYF.

The chain has TRBV7-9 and TRBJ2-5; 9 bases are shared with TRBD2. Germline CDR1 SEHNR, CDR2 FQNEAQ (reference sequence). The CDR3 contains 14 residues. V shed 10 bases, J shed 1 base, and the junction held 7 bases outside the gene matches. This CDR3 reads CATEYSGSQETQYF. The CDR3 nucleotides read TGTGCCACCGAATATAGCGGGAGCCAAGAGACCCAGTACTTC.

Here the CDR3 reads CASSASKRDGTDTQYF. CDR3 in DNA: TGTGCCAGCAGCGCCAGTAAGCGGGATGGTACAGATACGCAGTATTTT. The chain recombines TRBV9 with TRBJ2-3; 7 bases agree with TRBD2. V lost 3 bases to trimming and J lost 3 bases; unmatched junction nucleotides: 10. The germline V gene encodes CDR1 SGDLS and CDR2 YYNGEE. The CDR3 length is 16 residues.

The V call is TRBV19, the J call TRBJ2-1; a weak D match, TRBD2 (5 bases). The CDR3 sequence is 17 residues long. Trimming stripped 3 bases from V and 8 bases from J, with 23 bases between. Germline V gene data show CDR1 as LNHDA and CDR2 as SQIVND (reference sequence). This CDR3 reads CASSITGSGRPSDEQFF. CDR3 DNA: TGTGCCAGTAGTATCACGGGGTCGGGTCGGCCGAGCGATGAGCAGTTCTTC.

V and J are TRBV25-1 and TRBJ2-1, with D possibly matching TRBD2 (6 bases). The CDR3 runs 13 residues. Per the germline V gene, CDR1 is MGHDK and CDR2 is SYGVNS. V lost 4 bases, J lost 8 bases, and 12 bases lay in between. The CDR3 spells CASSAAGTHEQFF. CDR3 sequence (DNA): TGTGCCAGCAGTGCGGCGGGAACGCATGAGCAGTTCTTC.

The CDR3, as DNA: TGTGCCAGCAGTCAGAGGACTAGCGATATCAATGAGCAGTTCTTC. Translated, it gives CASSQRTSDINEQFF. The chain employs TRBV7-6 and TRBJ2-1; 9 nucleotides align to TRBD2. CDR1 SGHVS and CDR2 FNYEAQ come from the germline V gene. The CDR3 runs to 15 residues. J was trimmed by 6 bases and V by 6 bases; bases with no gene match: 9.

The chain employs TRBV7-2 and TRBJ2-7; 8 nucleotides line up with TRBD2. The CDR3 consists of 14 residues. V shed 2 bases, J shed 0 bases, and the junction held 0 bases outside the gene matches. Germline CDR1 reads SGHTA; CDR2 reads FQGNSA. CDR3 protein: CASSLTSGSYEQYF. CDR3 coding DNA: TGTGCCAGCAGCTTAACTAGCGGCTCCTACGAGCAGTACTTC.

The V call is TRBV10-3, the J call TRBJ2-3; D might be TRBD2 (5 bases). Trimming left V 4 bases short and J 0 bases short, with 8 bases between. The CDR3 totals 14 residues. The germline CDR1 and CDR2 sequences are ENHRY and SYGVKD. Written as DNA, the CDR3 is TGTGCCATCAGTGTGAGGACTAGCACAGATACGCAGTATTTT. This sequence encodes CAISVRTSTDTQYF.

V gene TRBV29-1 combines with J gene TRBJ2-1, with D possibly matching TRBD2 (5 bases). Germline lookup yields CDR1 SQVTM and CDR2 ANQGSEA. CDR3 size: 17 residues. The germline V and J ends were trimmed by 2 bases and 2 bases, with 19 bases remaining between them. The DNA of the CDR3 is TGCAGCGTTGAAAAAGGAGGCACTTCCCCCCCCTACAATGAGCAGTTCTTC. It codes for CSVEKGGTSPPYNEQFF.

This rearrangement joins TRBV10-3 to TRBJ2-3; weak D call: TRBD1 (5 bases). V lost 2 bases to trimming and J lost 14 bases, with 17 bases between them. The CDR3 is 13 residues long. Germline V gene data show CDR1 as ENHRY and CDR2 as SYGVKD. The DNA of the CDR3 is TGTGCCATCAGTGAGGTGGTGACAGATCCATGGTATTTT. Protein: CAISEVVTDPWYF.

CDR3 residues: CASSHDSGDYEQYF. The CDR3 bases are TGCGCCAGCAGTCACGACAGTGGAGACTACGAGCAGTACTTC. This chain uses TRBV10-2 with TRBJ2-7; D possibly corresponds to TRBD1 (5 bases). The CDR3 totals 14 residues. Germline CDR1 WSHSY, CDR2 SAAADI. The V gene lost 5 bases and the J gene lost 3 bases, with 14 bases spanning the gap.

The chain carries TRBV4-1 and TRBJ1-1; no clear D gene. The CDR3 is 14 amino acids. V lost 1 base and J lost 1, with 7 bases in between. The germline gives CDR1 MGHRA, CDR2 YSYEKL. CDR3 sequence: CASSQGHPNTEAFF. CDR3 bases: TGCGCCAGCAGCCAAGGGCACCCGAACACTGAAGCTTTCTTT.

The chain links TRBV5-1 to TRBJ2-1; D remains ambiguous. Looked up from germline, CDR1 is SGHRS and CDR2 is YFSETQ. The V gene lost 3 bases and the J gene lost 2 bases, with 12 bases spanning the gap. This CDR3 region has 15 residues. For the CDR3, the DNA is TGCGCCAGCAGCTGGCCCCTTACGACCTACAATGAGCAGTTCTTC. It codes for CASSWPLTTYNEQFF.

The CDR3 nucleotides read TGTGCCAGCAGCCCCACATCCCGGACCGACAGGGGGAAGTTCGATGACTACACCTTC. Protein: CASSPTSRTDRGKFDDYTF. The chain links TRBV11-1 to TRBJ1-2; 9 bases line up with TRBD1. This CDR3 has 19 residues. The ends lost 5 bases at V and 10 bases at J; junction bases unmatched: 26. Germline V gene sequence: CDR1 SGHAT, CDR2 FQDESV (reference sequence).

The rearrangement uses TRBV27 and TRBJ1-1; 7 bases align to TRBD1. With V trimmed by 0 bases and J by 4 bases, 5 bases remained unmatched. CDR1 is MNHEY, CDR2 SMNVEV, per germline (reference sequence). The CDR3 covers 15 residues. The CDR3 DNA follows: TGTGCCAGCAGTTTATCGACAGGGACCACCACTGAAGCTTTCTTT. Protein sequence: CASSLSTGTTTEAFF.

This chain links TRBV7-9 with TRBJ2-3; 8 bases match TRBD2. The CDR3 is 15 amino acids. Germline-derived CDR1 and CDR2 are SEHNR and FQNEAQ (reference sequence). V dropped 4 bases and J dropped 4; count of bases not matched to a gene: 7. Written as DNA, the CDR3 is TGTGCCAGCAGCTCCGGGACTAGTAATTCAGATACGCAGTATTTT. It translates to CASSSGTSNSDTQYF.

The chain joins TRBV5-4 to TRBJ2-1; D ambiguous. The germline CDR1 and CDR2 sequences are SGHNT and YYREEE (reference sequence). V lost 1 base to trimming and J lost 11 bases, with 10 bases between them. CDR3 length equals 12 residues. The CDR3: CASSLSDSKQFF. In nucleotides, the CDR3 is TGTGCCAGCAGCTTGAGTGACTCCAAGCAGTTCTTC.

The J gene is TRBJ2-7, the V gene TRBV27; TRBD1 agrees at 11 bases. Per the germline V gene, CDR1 is MNHEY and CDR2 is SMNVEV (reference sequence). Trimming took 4 bases from V and 3 from J; bases not matched to a gene: 5. This CDR3 spans 15 amino acids. The CDR3 sequence is CASSSTGTGGYEQYF. The CDR3 DNA reads as TGTGCCAGCAGTTCCACCGGGACAGGGGGCTACGAGCAGTACTTC.

The chain has TRBV5-4 and TRBJ2-1; D is unclear. The CDR3 extends over 13 amino acids. The germline V gene encodes CDR1 SGHNT and CDR2 YYREEE (reference sequence). Deletions cut 6 bases from V and 2 bases from J, with 9 bases between. CDR3 loop: CASTRPPYNEQFF. For the CDR3, the DNA is TGTGCCAGCACGCGGCCCCCCTACAATGAGCAGTTCTTC.

The chain uses TRBV5-6 and TRBJ2-7; D possibly corresponds to TRBD2 (6 bases). Germline V gene lookup returns CDR1 SGHDT and CDR2 YYEEEE. V was clipped by 7 bases and J by 6 bases, with 20 bases between them. The CDR3 is 14 residues long. The CDR3 protein is CASLLAKQVGEQYF. Here the CDR3 DNA reads TGTGCCAGCTTGCTAGCGAAACAGGTGGGCGAGCAGTACTTC.

This chain links TRBV5-1 with TRBJ1-1, with 9 bases that match TRBD1. The CDR3 has 17 amino acids. After removal of 0 bases from V and 1 base from J, the junction contained 7 bases not matched to a gene. Per the germline V gene, CDR1 is SGHRS and CDR2 is YFSETQ. DNA of the CDR3: TGCGCCAGCAGCTTGGCACCTATGGGACAGGGGAACACTGAAGCTTTCTTT. Translating gives CASSLAPMGQGNTEAFF.